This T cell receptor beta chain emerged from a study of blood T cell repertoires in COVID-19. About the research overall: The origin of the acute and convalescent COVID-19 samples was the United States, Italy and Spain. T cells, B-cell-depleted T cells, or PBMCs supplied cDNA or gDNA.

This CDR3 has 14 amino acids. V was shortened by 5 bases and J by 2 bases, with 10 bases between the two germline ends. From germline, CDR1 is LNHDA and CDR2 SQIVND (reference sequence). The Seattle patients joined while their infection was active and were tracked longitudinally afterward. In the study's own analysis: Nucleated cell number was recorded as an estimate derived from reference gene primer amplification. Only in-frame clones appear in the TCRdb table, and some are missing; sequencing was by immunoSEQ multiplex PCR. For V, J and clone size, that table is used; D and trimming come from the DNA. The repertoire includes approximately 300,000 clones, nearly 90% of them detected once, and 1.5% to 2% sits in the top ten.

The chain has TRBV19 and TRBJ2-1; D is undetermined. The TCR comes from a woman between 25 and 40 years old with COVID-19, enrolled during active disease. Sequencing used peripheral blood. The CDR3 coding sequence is TGTGCCAGTAGTCGCAGTGTCACCTACAATGAGCAGTTCTTC. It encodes CASSRSVTYNEQFF.